Shown below are 30 T cell receptor beta chains from a single sample sequenced in a study of Graves' ophthalmopathy and Graves' hyperthyroidism. Amplified material comprised TCR beta CDR3 regions derived from RNA transcripts. HTBI primers served in a first-round RT-PCR, which a second-round multiplex PCR followed. TCRdb reprocessed the multiplex PCR reads via MiXCR and lists one record per CDR3 protein. The sample shows roughly 380,000 distinct CDR3 sequences, 15% of them seen only once. Sequenced input: peripheral blood. These receptor sequences come from a woman aged 18 to 35 with stable Graves' hyperthyroidism.

Many counts were recorded for this clonotype. This chain uses TRBV6-1 with TRBJ2-2; perhaps TRBD1 as D (6 bases). Trimming removed 3 bases from V and 1 base from J, with 21 bases in between. Germline CDR1 is MNHNS and CDR2 is SASEGT. This CDR3 has 19 amino acids. In DNA, the CDR3 is TGTGCCAGCAGTGATTTCCCGGCAAGGGGGAGATTGAACACCGGGGAGCTGTTTTTT. Its translation: CASSDFPARGRLNTGELFF.

This clonotype has ten or more counts. The chain has TRBV11-2 and TRBJ2-7; weak D call: TRBD1 (6 bases). The CDR3 loop spans 13 amino acids. Trimming pared 3 bases from V and 2 bases from J, leaving 8 bases between. Germline lookup yields CDR1 SGHAT and CDR2 FQNNGV. The CDR3 is CASSFRTAYEQYF. In DNA, the CDR3 is TGTGCCAGCAGCTTCCGGACAGCCTACGAGCAGTACTTC.

At least ten counts were recorded for this clonotype. The chain employs TRBV12-3 or TRBV12-4 and TRBJ1-2; TRBD1 is a possible D gene (6 bases). The CDR3 runs 15 residues. Trimming stripped 1 base from V and 5 bases from J, with 14 bases between. The CDR3 protein is CASSLGSWGPYGYTF. The CDR3 DNA follows: TGTGCCAGCAGTTTAGGGTCCTGGGGGCCTTATGGCTACACCTTC.

In its sample, this clonotype was seen many times. V is TRBV12-3 or TRBV12-4 and J is TRBJ1-1; D is unresolved. Deletions cut 3 bases from V and 6 bases from J, with 17 bases between. The CDR3 spans 15 residues. This CDR3 is CASSFRAPRRPEAFF. The CDR3 DNA is TGTGCCAGCAGTTTTCGCGCACCTAGGAGGCCTGAAGCTTTCTTT.

The CDR3 DNA follows: TGTGCCAGCAGTCCCAGTGGTCTCCTAGGGACAGGGGTAGAGACCCAGTACTTC. Translation: CASSPSGLLGTGVETQYF. The chain uses TRBV6-1 and TRBJ2-5, with TRBD1 identical over 10 bases. This CDR3 has 18 residues. CDR1 and CDR2 (germline): MNHNS, SASEGT. V lost 5 bases and J lost 4; bases outside the gene matches: 16.

This clonotype appeared many times. The chain carries TRBV12-5 and TRBJ1-2; a possible D gene is TRBD1 (6 bases). V was cut by 6 bases and J by 4 bases, with 15 bases left in between. This CDR3 comprises 14 residues. The germline V gene encodes CDR1 LGHNT and CDR2 FRNRAP. The CDR3 is CASGRWDTGYGYTF. CDR3 DNA sequence: TGTGCTAGTGGCCGCTGGGACACTGGCTATGGCTACACCTTC.

In its sample, this clonotype was seen many times. V and J are TRBV12-3 or TRBV12-4 and TRBJ1-1; D unclear. Trimming pared 5 bases from V and 2 bases from J, leaving 18 bases between. This CDR3 contains 16 residues. The CDR3 nucleotides read TGTGCCAGCAGTCGGGAGGGAGGCTGGGGTAACACTGAAGCTTTCTTT. Residues: CASSREGGWGNTEAFF.

The sample holds many counts of this clonotype. This chain connects TRBV20-1 to TRBJ1-5; D is perhaps TRBD1 (5 bases). In germline, CDR1 is DFQATT, CDR2 SNEGSKA (reference sequence). With 6 bases removed from V and 0 bases from J, the gap between germline ends came to 15 bases. The CDR3 spans 15 residues. CDR3 sequence: CSAIVGAFSNQPQHF. The CDR3 coding sequence is TGCAGTGCCATCGTCGGGGCATTTAGCAATCAGCCCCAGCATTTT.

The table lists this clonotype with many counts. This chain connects TRBV12-3 or TRBV12-4 to TRBJ1-3, with D uncertain. V shed 10 bases and J shed 4 bases, with 14 bases lying between them. This CDR3 has 13 residues. The CDR3 protein is CATRTAQGNTIYF. The CDR3 DNA is TGTGCCACCCGGACCGCCCAGGGAAACACCATATATTTT.

This clonotype was picked up a small number of times. The chain employs TRBV5-5 and TRBJ1-2, with D possibly matching TRBD1 (6 bases). CDR1 is SGHKS and CDR2 is YYEKEE in the germline V gene (reference sequence). The CDR3 consists of 15 residues. Trimming stripped 3 bases from V and 3 bases from J, with 15 bases between. CDR3: CASSWSQGFDYGYTF. CDR3 in DNA: TGTGCCAGCAGCTGGTCACAGGGATTCGACTATGGCTACACCTTC.

This clonotype was picked up many times. The rearrangement uses TRBV6-1 and TRBJ1-6; the D gene is possibly TRBD1 (5 bases). The length of the CDR3 is 14 residues. The germline V gene has CDR1 MNHNS and CDR2 SASEGT. V dropped 9 bases and J dropped 8 bases, with 17 bases sitting between them. The CDR3 region is CASTDIPSYSPLHF. CDR3 bases: TGTGCCAGTACGGACATCCCATCATATTCACCCCTCCACTTT.

The gene calls are TRBV12-3 or TRBV12-4 and TRBJ1-2, with 7 bases aligning to TRBD1. The V gene end was trimmed by 0 bases and the J gene end by 5 bases; junction bases not matched to a gene: 9. CDR3 size: 16 residues. The CDR3 is CASSLAQGPGGYGYTF. The CDR3 DNA reads TGTGCCAGCAGTTTAGCCCAGGGCCCAGGGGGGTATGGCTACACCTTC.

This clonotype was seen ten or more times. This chain uses TRBV12-3 or TRBV12-4 with TRBJ1-5, with D perhaps matching TRBD1 (6 bases). The V end lost 7 bases, the J end lost 3 bases, and 10 bases lay between the germline ends. The CDR3 is 13 amino acids. In DNA form, the CDR3 reads TGTGCCAGCAAGACAGGTACCAATCAGCCCCAGCATTTT. Its protein is CASKTGTNQPQHF.

This clonotype has ten or more counts. This chain connects TRBV3-1 to TRBJ1-6; 9 bases line up with TRBD1. The CDR3 is made up of 16 amino acids. V was clipped by 2 bases and J by 5 bases; unmatched bases: 4. Germline CDR1 LGHDT, CDR2 YNNKEL (reference sequence). Here the CDR3 DNA reads TGTGCCAGCAGCCAATCGGGGACAGGGCATAATTCACCCCTCCACTTT. It encodes CASSQSGTGHNSPLHF.

V gene TRBV4-1 combines with J gene TRBJ2-7, with 9 bases that match TRBD1. The V gene end was trimmed by 0 bases and the J gene end by 4 bases; junction bases not matched to a gene: 7. This CDR3 has 16 residues. Germline assignment: CDR1 MGHRA and CDR2 YSYEKL. The CDR3: CASSQDNEQGAYEQYF. Here the CDR3 DNA reads TGCGCCAGCAGCCAAGATAATGAACAGGGGGCTTACGAGCAGTACTTC.

Ten or more counts support this clonotype. The chain is built from TRBV29-1 and TRBJ2-7; D ambiguous. The V and J ends lost 3 bases and 7 bases respectively, with 13 bases between them. The CDR3 spans 12 residues. The germline gives CDR1 SQVTM, CDR2 ANQGSEA. CDR3 protein: CSVDLGRGEQYF. The CDR3 nucleotides read TGCAGCGTTGATTTAGGAAGAGGTGAGCAGTACTTC.

The table lists this clonotype with many counts. The CDR3 DNA sequence: TGCAGCGTTAGCCCCCGACAGGAGGGGCGGGAGACCCAGTACTTC. This gives the protein CSVSPRQEGRETQYF. This chain connects TRBV29-1 to TRBJ2-5; D may match TRBD1 or TRBD2 (6 bases each). Germline CDR1 is SQVTM and CDR2 is ANQGSEA. V shed 5 bases and J shed 5 bases, with 21 bases lying between them. This CDR3 has 15 amino acids.

CDR3 residues: CASSHDFSYEQYF. DNA of the CDR3: TGTGCCAGCAGCCACGACTTTTCCTACGAGCAGTACTTC. This chain links TRBV14 with TRBJ2-7; no firm D call. V lost 3 bases to trimming and J lost 1 base, with 7 bases between them. The CDR3 is made up of 13 amino acids. CDR1 SGHDN and CDR2 FVKESK come from the germline V gene.

This clonotype has a handful of counts. The J gene is TRBJ1-2, the V gene TRBV7-2; D is perhaps TRBD1 (6 bases). The V and J ends lost 2 bases and 10 bases respectively, with 17 bases between them. There are 14 residues in the CDR3. From germline, CDR1 is SGHTA and CDR2 FQGNSA. The CDR3 DNA follows: TGTGCCAGCAGCTTAATGGGTCCCAGACAGGACTACACCTTC. Its translation is CASSLMGPRQDYTF.

Many counts were recorded for this clonotype. The chain has TRBV20-1 and TRBJ2-7; D gene unclear. Per the germline V gene, CDR1 is DFQATT and CDR2 is SNEGSKA (reference sequence). The ends were cut back, 3 bases at V and 3 bases at J, with 9 bases in the middle. The CDR3 extends over 12 amino acids. The CDR3 bases are TGCAGTGCTAGTACGGGCGTCTACGAGCAGTACTTC. Its translation: CSASTGVYEQYF.

At least ten counts were recorded for this clonotype. This chain uses TRBV12-3 or TRBV12-4 with TRBJ1-1; 8 bases align to TRBD1. The CDR3 totals 16 residues. The V segment lost 7 bases and the J segment 3 bases; nucleotides outside the gene matches: 13. The CDR3 nucleotides are TGTGCCAGCATCCTCGGACAGGGTCGCTTGGACACTGAAGCTTTCTTT. Encoded protein: CASILGQGRLDTEAFF.

The rearrangement uses TRBV7-1 and TRBJ2-7; 11 nucleotides align to TRBD1. TRBV7-1 is classed as an ORF, of uncertain function. J gave up 2 bases and V 3 bases, and 18 bases lay outside the gene matches. The CDR3 contains 20 residues. CDR3 amino acids: CASSSNPGQGVRRPPYEQYF. Here the CDR3 DNA reads TGTGCCAGCAGCTCCAACCCGGGACAGGGGGTCCGAAGGCCCCCCTACGAGCAGTACTTC.

This clonotype was counted at least ten times. The chain carries TRBV27 and TRBJ2-2; D call uncertain. This CDR3 is 13 amino acids long. The V and J ends lost 8 bases and 4 bases respectively, with 11 bases between them. The V gene's germline CDR1 is MNHEY and CDR2 SMNVEV (reference sequence). CDR3 in amino acids: CASWAFGTGELFF. The CDR3 DNA reads TGTGCCAGCTGGGCCTTCGGCACCGGGGAGCTGTTTTTT.

The table lists this clonotype with many counts. For the CDR3, the DNA is TGTGCCAGCAGTTACCGACAGTTCCATGGCTACACCTTC. Protein sequence: CASSYRQFHGYTF. The chain uses TRBV6-5 and TRBJ1-2; TRBD1 might be the D (5 bases). The CDR3 is 13 amino acids. Germline CDR1 MNHEY, CDR2 SVGAGI. V dropped 2 bases and J dropped 6 bases, with 10 bases sitting between them.

This clonotype was counted only a few times. The rearrangement links TRBV3-1 to TRBJ1-5, with 7 nucleotides matching TRBD1. The CDR3 contains 16 residues. The V and J ends lost 2 bases and 0 bases, in that order; junction bases with no gene match: 4. Germline loops: CDR1 LGHDT, CDR2 YNNKEL (reference sequence). CDR3: CASSQREGASNQPQHF. The CDR3 DNA follows: TGTGCCAGCAGCCAACGGGAGGGGGCTAGCAATCAGCCCCAGCATTTT.

This clonotype appeared once. CDR3 bases: TGTGCCAGCATCCCTCCGCTAGGCCACGCTGAAGCTTTCTTT. Residues: CASIPPLGHAEAFF. The chain combines TRBV7-9 with TRBJ1-1; D is undetermined. Looked up from germline, CDR1 is SEHNR and CDR2 is FQNEAQ (reference sequence). This CDR3 comprises 14 residues. V lost 7 bases and J lost 6, with 18 bases in between.

This clonotype was recorded only once. The rearrangement uses TRBV12-3 or TRBV12-4 and TRBJ1-2; the D gene is possibly TRBD1 (5 bases). Trimming stripped 6 bases from V and 7 bases from J, with 18 bases between. This CDR3 contains 14 residues. The CDR3: CASSLFGGVVGYTF. DNA for the CDR3: TGTGCCAGCAGCTTATTTGGAGGGGTGGTTGGCTACACCTTC.

On this clonotype itself: Possible read error: a much larger clone is one base away. J is TRBJ2-7 and V is TRBV6-1; TRBD2 is a possible D gene (5 bases). Looked up from germline, CDR1 is MNHNS and CDR2 is SASEGT. The CDR3 totals 11 residues. Trimming shortened V by 7 bases and J by 6 bases, and 10 bases separated the two germline ends. CDR3 region: CASTRAGEQYV. Written as DNA, the CDR3 is TGTGCCAGCACTCGGGCGGGCGAGCAGTACGTC.

This clonotype was seen ten or more times. The chain couples TRBV9 to TRBJ1-2; 9 bases line up with TRBD1. The V gene's germline CDR1 is SGDLS and CDR2 YYNGEE. V lost 0 bases, J lost 4 bases, and 4 bases stayed unmatched. The CDR3 runs to 15 residues. The DNA of the CDR3 is TGTGCCAGCAGCGTAGGTGGACAGGGGCTCTATGGCTACACCTTC. Its protein product is CASSVGGQGLYGYTF.

This chain connects TRBV28 to TRBJ1-2; D remains ambiguous. With 4 bases removed from V and 6 bases from J, the gap between germline ends came to 9 bases. The germline V gene encodes CDR1 MDHEN and CDR2 SYDVKM. The CDR3 sequence is 12 residues long. The CDR3 here is CASSWYRDGYTF. The CDR3 DNA reads as TGTGCCAGCAGTTGGTACAGAGATGGCTACACCTTC.